This T cell receptor beta chain comes out of a study of shared clonotypes between healthy human individuals. Terminally differentiated effector memory CD45RA+ cells were left out of the naive CD8 fraction, which was CD45RO-negative and positively selected for CCR7. The assay was immunoSEQ multiplex PCR, and TCRdb's table has in-frame clones only and misses some. The data contain millions of clones, about 95% of them singletons. Trimming pared 1 base from V and 2 bases from J, leaving 10 bases between. CDR1 is SGHRS and CDR2 is YFSETQ in the germline V gene. This CDR3 contains 14 residues. The chain joins TRBV5-1 to TRBJ2-7; D may match TRBD1 or TRBD2 (6 bases each). Material: naive CD8+ T cells sorted from blood. The source is a man between 18 and 35 years old in good health. CDR3 sequence: CASSLRGPPYEQYF. In DNA, the CDR3 is TGCGCCAGCAGCTTGCGGGGGCCCCCCTACGAGCAGTACTTC. The entire variable domain, with the rest obtained from reference TRBV5-1 and TRBJ2-7, is as follows: KAGVTQTPRYLIKTRGQQVTLSCSPISGHRSVSWYQQTPGQGLQFLFEYFSETQRNKGNFPGRFSGRQFSNSRSEMNVSTLELGDSALYLCASSLRGPPYEQYFGPGTRLTVT.